This T cell receptor (beta chain) was captured by sequencing in a study of CD8+ T cells in alopecia areata. Sequencing used cDNA as its template, made by extracting RNA and reverse transcribing it. The table came from immunoSEQ multiplex PCR; TCRdb's copy has only in-frame clones and leaves some out. The sample has 65,000 to 100,000 clones, just over 50% seen once. This CDR3 is built from 16 residues. Per the germline V gene, CDR1 is SEHNR and CDR2 is FQNEAQ (reference sequence). With V trimmed by 4 bases and J by 2 bases, 11 bases remained unmatched. This TCR came from a human donor with alopecia areata. The V gene is TRBV7-9, the J gene TRBJ2-7; TRBD1 matches 7 bases. The source material was NKG2D-high CD8+ T cells sorted from blood. The CDR3 coding sequence is TGTGCCAGCAGCTCGCCGAGGGGGCATAGGGCCTACGAGCAGTACTTC. Protein product: CASSSPRGHRAYEQYF.